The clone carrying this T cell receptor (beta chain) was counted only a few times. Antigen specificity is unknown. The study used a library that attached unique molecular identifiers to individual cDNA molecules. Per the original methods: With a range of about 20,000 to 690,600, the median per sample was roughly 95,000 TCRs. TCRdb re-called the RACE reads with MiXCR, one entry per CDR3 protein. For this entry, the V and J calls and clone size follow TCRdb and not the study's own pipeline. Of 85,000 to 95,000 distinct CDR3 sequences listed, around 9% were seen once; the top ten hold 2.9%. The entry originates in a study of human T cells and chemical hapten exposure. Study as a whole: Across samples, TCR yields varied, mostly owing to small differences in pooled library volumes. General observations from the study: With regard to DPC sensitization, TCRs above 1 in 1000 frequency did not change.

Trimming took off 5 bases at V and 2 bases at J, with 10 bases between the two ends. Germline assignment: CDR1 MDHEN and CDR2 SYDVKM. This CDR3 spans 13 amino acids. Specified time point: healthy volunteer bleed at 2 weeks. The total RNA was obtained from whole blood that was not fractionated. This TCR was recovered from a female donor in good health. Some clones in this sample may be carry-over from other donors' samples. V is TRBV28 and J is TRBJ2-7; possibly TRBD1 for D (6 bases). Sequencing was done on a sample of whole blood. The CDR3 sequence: CASSVTGPYEQYF. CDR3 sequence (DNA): TGTGCCAGCAGTGTGACAGGACCCTACGAGCAGTACTTC.